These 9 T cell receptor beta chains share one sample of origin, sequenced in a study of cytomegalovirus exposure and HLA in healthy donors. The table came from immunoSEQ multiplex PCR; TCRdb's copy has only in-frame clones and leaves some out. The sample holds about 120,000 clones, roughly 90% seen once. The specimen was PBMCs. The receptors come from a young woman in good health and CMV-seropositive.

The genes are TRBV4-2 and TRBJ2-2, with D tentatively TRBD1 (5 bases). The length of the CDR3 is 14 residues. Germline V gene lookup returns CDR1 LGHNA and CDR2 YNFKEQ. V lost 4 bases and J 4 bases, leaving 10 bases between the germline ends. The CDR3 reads CASSPETVTGELFF. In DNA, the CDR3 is TGTGCCAGCAGCCCCGAGACAGTCACCGGGGAGCTGTTTTTT.

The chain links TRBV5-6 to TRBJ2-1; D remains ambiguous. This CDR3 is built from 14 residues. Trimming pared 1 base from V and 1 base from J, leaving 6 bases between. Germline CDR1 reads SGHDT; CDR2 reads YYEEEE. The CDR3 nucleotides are TGTGCCAGCAGCTTGATGGAGTCCTACAATGAGCAGTTCTTC. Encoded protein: CASSLMESYNEQFF.

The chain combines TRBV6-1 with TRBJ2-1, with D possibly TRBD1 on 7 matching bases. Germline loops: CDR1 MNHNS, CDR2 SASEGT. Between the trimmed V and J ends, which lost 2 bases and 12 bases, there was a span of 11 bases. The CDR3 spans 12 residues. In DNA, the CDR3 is TGTGCCAGCAGTGAACAGGGGGGTGGGCAGTTCTTC. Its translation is CASSEQGGGQFF.

The CDR3 region has the DNA TGCGCCAGCAGCTTAGGACAGGGGGCGAGCGGCTACACCTTC. Encoded protein: CASSLGQGASGYTF. This chain links TRBV5-1 with TRBJ1-2, with 11 bases aligning to TRBD1. The CDR3 length is 14 residues. The germline CDR1 and CDR2 sequences are SGHRS and YFSETQ. Trimming took 2 bases from V and 8 from J; bases not matched to a gene: 5.

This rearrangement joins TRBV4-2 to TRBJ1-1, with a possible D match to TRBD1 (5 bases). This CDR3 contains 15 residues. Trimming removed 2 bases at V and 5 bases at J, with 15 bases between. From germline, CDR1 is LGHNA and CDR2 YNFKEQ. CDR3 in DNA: TGTGCCAGCAGCCAAAAGTGGAGGGGCCTGACTGAAGCTTTCTTT. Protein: CASSQKWRGLTEAFF.

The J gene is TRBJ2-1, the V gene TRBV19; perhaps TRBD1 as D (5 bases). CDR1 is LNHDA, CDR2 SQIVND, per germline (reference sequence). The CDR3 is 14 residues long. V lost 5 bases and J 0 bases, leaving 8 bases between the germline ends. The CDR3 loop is CASSSDNSYNEQFF. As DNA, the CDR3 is TGTGCCAGTAGTTCGGACAACTCCTACAATGAGCAGTTCTTC.

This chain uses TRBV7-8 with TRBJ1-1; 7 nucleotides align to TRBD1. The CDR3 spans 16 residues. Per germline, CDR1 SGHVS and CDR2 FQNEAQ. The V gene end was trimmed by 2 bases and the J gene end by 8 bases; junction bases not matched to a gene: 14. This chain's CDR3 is CASSLFNGPTGIEAFF. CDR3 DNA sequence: TGTGCCAGCAGCTTATTTAACGGCCCGACAGGGATAGAAGCTTTCTTT.

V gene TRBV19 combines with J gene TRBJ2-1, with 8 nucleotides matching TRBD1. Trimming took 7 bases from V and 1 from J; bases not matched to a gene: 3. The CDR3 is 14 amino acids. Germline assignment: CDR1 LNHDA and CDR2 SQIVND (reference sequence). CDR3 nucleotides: TGTGCCAGTAATACAGGGGGATCCTACAATGAGCAGTTCTTC. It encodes CASNTGGSYNEQFF.

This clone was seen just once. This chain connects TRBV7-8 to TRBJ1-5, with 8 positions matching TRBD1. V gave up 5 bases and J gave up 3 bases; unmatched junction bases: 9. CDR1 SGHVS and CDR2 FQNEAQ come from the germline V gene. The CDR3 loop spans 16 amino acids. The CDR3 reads CASSGTGRPFNQPQHF. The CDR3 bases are TGTGCCAGCAGCGGGACAGGCCGACCGTTCAATCAGCCCCAGCATTTT.